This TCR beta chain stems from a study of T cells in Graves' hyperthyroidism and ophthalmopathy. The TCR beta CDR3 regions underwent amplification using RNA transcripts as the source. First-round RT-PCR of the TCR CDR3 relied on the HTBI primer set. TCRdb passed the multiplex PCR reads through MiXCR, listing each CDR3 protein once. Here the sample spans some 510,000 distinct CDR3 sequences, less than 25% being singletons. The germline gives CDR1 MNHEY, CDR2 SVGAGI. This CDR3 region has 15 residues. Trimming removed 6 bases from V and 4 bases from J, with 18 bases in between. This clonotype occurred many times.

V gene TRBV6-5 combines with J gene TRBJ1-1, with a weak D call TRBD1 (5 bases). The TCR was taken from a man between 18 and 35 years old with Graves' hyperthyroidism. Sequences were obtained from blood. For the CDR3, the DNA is TGTGCCAGCAGATACCGGGACCCTCTTTCCACTGAAGCTTTCTTT. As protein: CASRYRDPLSTEAFF.